The rows below give T cell receptor beta chains drawn from one sample of a study of T-cell memory formation after mild COVID-19. TCRdb used MiXCR to reprocess the 5' RACE reads, holding one entry per CDR3 protein. The sample has about 110,000 distinct CDR3 sequences; 18% are singletons. The sequencing sample was made of PBMCs or a T cell subset sorted from them (not recorded which). All receptors derive from a man between 18 and 35 years old who had mild COVID-19 (a few samples of this study predate the infection). Cell type and time point are not known. CDR3s include the opening cysteine and the closing phenylalanine or tryptophan. Fields, in order: clone size, J gene, V gene, D gene, CDR3 protein, CDR3 DNA. A D gene is named only where the DNA matches it firmly. Clone size is not always given. Where it is, it says once, few, many or a class for expanded clones.

abundance: NA; j_gene: TRBJ2-5; v_gene: TRBV7-2; d_gene: NA; CDR3aa: CASSREFQETQYF; CDR3nt: TGTGCCAGCAGCCGGGAATTTCAAGAGACCCAGTACTTC
abundance: few; j_gene: TRBJ2-3; v_gene: TRBV3-1; d_gene: NA; CDR3aa: CASSQVTLTDTQYF; CDR3nt: TGTGCCAGCAGCCAAGTAACATTGACAGATACGCAGTATTTT
abundance: NA; j_gene: TRBJ2-5; v_gene: TRBV5-6; d_gene: NA; CDR3aa: CASSLVFLGVGETQYF; CDR3nt: TGTGCCAGCAGCTTGGTGTTTCTGGGGGTAGGAGAGACCCAGTACTTC
abundance: few; j_gene: TRBJ2-5; v_gene: TRBV4-3; d_gene: NA; CDR3aa: CASSQPRWSRRETQYF; CDR3nt: TGCGCCAGCAGCCAACCCCGGTGGAGCAGACGAGAGACCCAGTACTTC
abundance: many; j_gene: TRBJ2-5; v_gene: TRBV3-1; d_gene: TRBD1; CDR3aa: CASSQEARHRGALDPEIQYF; CDR3nt: TGTGCCAGCAGCCAAGAAGCCCGGCACAGGGGGGCGCTAGATCCCGAGATCCAGTACTTC
abundance: many; j_gene: TRBJ1-1; v_gene: TRBV4-1; d_gene: NA; CDR3aa: CASSLPNQATEAFF; CDR3nt: TGCGCCAGCAGCCTACCAAACCAGGCCACTGAAGCTTTCTTT
abundance: NA; j_gene: TRBJ2-5; v_gene: TRBV30; d_gene: NA; CDR3aa: CAWSEGISGVRETQYF; CDR3nt: TGTGCCTGGAGTGAGGGTATATCTGGGGTTAGGGAGACCCAGTACTTC
abundance: few; j_gene: TRBJ1-2; v_gene: TRBV4-1; d_gene: TRBD1; CDR3aa: CASRRRTGVDYGYTF; CDR3nt: TGCGCCAGCAGGCGACGAACAGGGGTTGACTATGGCTACACCTTC
abundance: NA; j_gene: TRBJ2-1; v_gene: TRBV7-2; d_gene: TRBD1; CDR3aa: CASSRTGGDGNEQFF; CDR3nt: TGTGCCAGCAGCCGGACAGGGGGCGACGGCAATGAGCAGTTCTTC
abundance: NA; j_gene: TRBJ2-3; v_gene: TRBV7-3; d_gene: NA; CDR3aa: CASSFERADTQYF; CDR3nt: TGTGCCAGCAGCTTCGAGCGGGCAGATACGCAGTATTTT
abundance: NA; j_gene: TRBJ1-5; v_gene: TRBV27; d_gene: NA; CDR3aa: CASSLLGDSNQPQHF; CDR3nt: TGTGCCAGCAGTTTACTTGGGGATAGCAATCAGCCCCAGCATTTT
abundance: few; j_gene: TRBJ2-3; v_gene: TRBV2; d_gene: NA; CDR3aa: CASSPGAGRTDTQYF; CDR3nt: TGTGCCAGCAGCCCTGGGGCGGGGCGCACAGATACGCAGTATTTT
abundance: few; j_gene: TRBJ2-5; v_gene: TRBV20-1; d_gene: NA; CDR3aa: CSASPLIAAQETQYF; CDR3nt: TGCAGTGCTAGTCCCCTGATAGCGGCCCAAGAGACCCAGTACTTC
abundance: NA; j_gene: TRBJ2-5; v_gene: TRBV7-6; d_gene: TRBD1; CDR3aa: CASSTVQGVGETQYF; CDR3nt: TGTGCCAGCAGCACGGTACAGGGGGTTGGAGAGACCCAGTACTTC
abundance: NA; j_gene: TRBJ2-7; v_gene: TRBV6-6; d_gene: TRBD2; CDR3aa: CASSPPWAGGPYEQYF; CDR3nt: TGTGCCAGCAGCCCCCCGTGGGCGGGGGGTCCCTACGAGCAGTACTTC
abundance: few; j_gene: TRBJ2-7; v_gene: TRBV4-3; d_gene: TRBD2; CDR3aa: CASSHRTSGGALYEQYF; CDR3nt: TGCGCCAGCAGCCACCGGACTAGCGGGGGGGCCCTCTACGAGCAGTACTTC
abundance: NA; j_gene: TRBJ1-5; v_gene: TRBV6-1; d_gene: TRBD1; CDR3aa: CASMSRDRDQPQHF; CDR3nt: TGTGCCAGCATGAGCCGGGACAGGGACCAGCCCCAGCATTTT
abundance: many; j_gene: TRBJ2-1; v_gene: TRBV5-1; d_gene: NA; CDR3aa: CASSLLGGSYNEQFF; CDR3nt: TGCGCCAGCAGCTTGTTAGGGGGCTCCTACAATGAGCAGTTCTTC
abundance: NA; j_gene: TRBJ2-1; v_gene: TRBV11-2; d_gene: TRBD2; CDR3aa: CASSSAGLAAHNEQFF; CDR3nt: TGTGCCAGCAGCTCCGCGGGACTAGCGGCTCACAATGAGCAGTTCTTC
abundance: NA; j_gene: TRBJ1-2; v_gene: TRBV5-1; d_gene: NA; CDR3aa: CASSLDRENYGYTF; CDR3nt: TGCGCCAGCAGCTTGGATCGGGAAAACTATGGCTACACCTTC
abundance: NA; j_gene: TRBJ1-5; v_gene: TRBV6-6; d_gene: NA; CDR3aa: CASMERRGNQPQHF; CDR3nt: TGTGCCAGCATGGAGAGAAGGGGGAATCAGCCCCAGCATTTT
abundance: many; j_gene: TRBJ1-2; v_gene: TRBV5-6; d_gene: NA; CDR3aa: CASSLALANYGYTF; CDR3nt: TGTGCCAGCAGCTTGGCCCTCGCTAACTATGGCTACACCTTC
abundance: few; j_gene: TRBJ1-6; v_gene: TRBV7-2; d_gene: NA; CDR3aa: CASSLGAGQVNSPLHF; CDR3nt: TGTGCCAGCAGCTTAGGCGCGGGGCAGGTTAATTCACCCCTCCACTTT
abundance: NA; j_gene: TRBJ1-4; v_gene: TRBV4-3; d_gene: TRBD1; CDR3aa: CASSQETHRGRDTNEKLFF; CDR3nt: TGCGCCAGCAGCCAAGAAACCCACAGGGGGCGGGATACTAATGAAAAACTGTTTTTT
abundance: NA; j_gene: TRBJ1-4; v_gene: TRBV10-3; d_gene: TRBD1; CDR3aa: CAISDRQGKNEKLFF; CDR3nt: TGTGCCATCAGTGACCGACAGGGCAAAAATGAAAAACTGTTTTTT